The 8 T cell receptor beta chains given below trace back to one sample, sequenced in a study of OX40 agonist ivuxolimab in advanced cancers. Data came from immunoSEQ multiplex PCR; TCRdb stores just in-frame clones and leaves some out. The sample holds 90,000 to 100,000 clones, approximately 90% seen once. The material sequenced was CD4+ or CD8+ T cells sorted from blood, taken in a trial of the OX40 agonist ivuxolimab. The receptors shown here come from an adult with an advanced solid tumor such as melanoma, head and neck, liver or kidney cancer.

This clone was seen more than once but under ten times. The chain links TRBV11-2 to TRBJ2-7, with TRBD2 identical over 12 bases. The V gene end was trimmed by 6 bases and the J gene end by 6 bases; junction bases not matched to a gene: 0. The CDR3 has 12 amino acids. The V gene's germline CDR1 is SGHAT and CDR2 FQNNGV. This CDR3 is CASRTSGSEQYF. The DNA of the CDR3 is TGTGCCAGCAGGACTAGCGGGAGCGAGCAGTACTTC.

This chain joins TRBV18 and TRBJ2-7, with D uncertain. The CDR3 sequence is 13 residues long. Germline V CDR1 and CDR2: KGHSH, LQKENI. Trimming pared 2 bases from V and 1 base from J, leaving 6 bases between. CDR3 loop: CASSPGRSYEQYF. As DNA, the CDR3 is TGTGCCAGCTCACCAGGTCGGTCCTACGAGCAGTACTTC. Variable domain in full (rest from reference TRBV18 and TRBJ2-7): NAGVMQNPRHLVRRRGQEARLRCSPMKGHSHVYWYRQLPEEGLKFMVYLQKENIIDESGMPKERFSAEFPKEGPSILRIQQVVRGDSAAYFCASSPGRSYEQYFGPGTRLTVT.

Here the CDR3 reads CASSVEGSVGGNTIYF. CDR3 sequence (DNA): TGTGCCAGCAGCGTTGAGGGGTCTGTTGGGGGAAACACCATATATTTT. The V call is TRBV9, the J call TRBJ1-3, with TRBD1 as a possible D gene (5 bases). The CDR3 has 16 amino acids. CDR1 and CDR2 (germline): SGDLS, YYNGEE. The V and J ends lost 2 bases and 4 bases respectively, with 16 bases between them.

This clone was counted between two and nine times. The genes are TRBV6-1 and TRBJ2-6; D remains unclear. In germline, CDR1 is MNHNS, CDR2 SASEGT. The V and J ends lost 6 bases and 1 base respectively, with 10 bases between them. The CDR3 consists of 15 residues. CDR3 in DNA: TGTGCCAGCAGATCAGGACCGTCTGGGGCCAACGTCCTGACTTTC. This translates into CASRSGPSGANVLTF.

This clone appeared a single time. This chain connects TRBV7-9 to TRBJ2-7; no clear D. Per germline, CDR1 SEHNR and CDR2 FQNEAQ (reference sequence). Trimming pared 3 bases from V and 0 bases from J, leaving 3 bases between. This CDR3 contains 12 residues. CDR3 in DNA: TGTGCCAGCAGCTTCAGCTCCTACGAGCAGTACGTC. It encodes CASSFSSYEQYV.

The chain carries TRBV6-1 and TRBJ2-1, with 8 bases lining up with TRBD2. The CDR3 covers 14 residues. CDR1 is MNHNS, CDR2 SASEGT, per germline. V lost 6 bases, J lost 5 bases, and 6 bases stayed unmatched. CDR3 loop: CASSVGLANNEQFF. CDR3 nucleotides: TGTGCCAGCAGCGTCGGACTAGCAAACAATGAGCAGTTCTTC.

Details on this clone: Other DNA variants within this sample encode the same CDR3. V usage is TRBV18 and J usage is TRBJ2-7; D gene unclear. Germline V CDR1 and CDR2: KGHSH, LQKENI. V was shortened by 2 bases and J by 3 bases, with 8 bases between the two germline ends. This CDR3 is 13 amino acids long. CDR3 coding DNA: TGTGCCAGCTCACCAGGAGCTAACTACGAGCAGTACGTC. Translated, it gives CASSPGANYEQYV.

This clone came up once. V is TRBV6-1 and J is TRBJ1-2; 7 positions match TRBD1. CDR1 is MNHNS and CDR2 is SASEGT in the germline V gene. The CDR3 runs 14 residues. V dropped 3 bases and J dropped 4; count of bases not matched to a gene: 5. Here the CDR3 reads CASSDPDRIYGYTF. The CDR3 nucleotides are TGTGCCAGCAGTGACCCGGACAGGATCTATGGCTACACCTTC.